This paragraph reports one T cell receptor beta chain. Its antigen is still unknown. This sample was taken from a study of T cells in localized non-small cell lung cancer. Assay: immunoSEQ multiplex PCR; the TCRdb copy retains only in-frame clones and omits some. The sample lists some 11,000 clones, 82% occurring once. Overall study findings and caveats: Longer overall survival was seen with higher T cell density measured in blood.

Deletions cut 3 bases from V and 3 bases from J, with 3 bases between. The germline CDR1 and CDR2 sequences are SGHTA and FQGNSA. This CDR3 spans 13 amino acids. V usage is TRBV7-2 and J usage is TRBJ1-6; D unresolved. The source material was peripheral blood mononuclear cells, sampled before any cancer treatment. The sequence was collected from an older female donor with stage II lung adenocarcinoma. In DNA, the CDR3 is TGTGCCAGCAGCTTTCTCTATAATTCACCCCTCCACTTT. Protein sequence: CASSFLYNSPLHF.